These 14 T cell receptor beta chains originate from one sample sequenced in a study of T cells in localized non-small cell lung cancer. Clones were read by immunoSEQ multiplex PCR, and TCRdb kept only the in-frame ones, dropping some. This repertoire shows fewer than 1,200 clones, around 25% found once; its top ten account for roughly 28%. Source: lung tumor tissue, taken before any cancer treatment. All receptors derive from a male donor aged 60 or over with stage III squamous cell lung carcinoma.

The CDR3 bases are TGTGCCAGCAGTGTTGCGGGAGCGTACGAGCAGTACTTC. Amino acid sequence: CASSVAGAYEQYF. V gene TRBV25-1 combines with J gene TRBJ2-7, with 7 bases aligning to TRBD2. The CDR3 contains 13 residues. The germline V gene has CDR1 MGHDK and CDR2 SYGVNS. The trim removed 4 bases at V and 4 bases at J, leaving 4 bases unmatched.

This clone counts as medium-sized (0.01 to 0.1%). The chain combines TRBV6-8 with TRBJ1-5; possibly TRBD1 for D (6 bases). Germline CDR1 is MNHGY and CDR2 is SAAAGT. This CDR3 contains 16 residues. V was cut by 6 bases and J by 1 base, with 16 bases left in between. The CDR3 DNA follows: TGTGCCAGCAGCGAAAGGACGGGGGGCAGCAATCAGCCCCAGCATTTT. It codes for CASSERTGGSNQPQHF.

This clone was detected a few times. The chain recombines TRBV6-8 with TRBJ2-1, with 11 bases aligning to TRBD2. Per the germline V gene, CDR1 is MNHGY and CDR2 is SAAAGT. The CDR3 loop spans 14 amino acids. Trimming cost V 6 bases and J 7 bases; bases outside gene matches: 5. CDR3 protein: CASRFLAGGNEQFF. The CDR3 DNA reads TGTGCCAGCAGGTTTCTAGCGGGAGGTAATGAGCAGTTCTTC.

The CDR3 sequence is CSVTLLARETQYF. The DNA for the CDR3 is TGCAGCGTCACACTCCTAGCGCGAGAGACCCAGTACTTC. The V and J genes are TRBV29-1 and TRBJ2-5; maybe TRBD2 (6 bases). V lost 6 bases, J lost 4 bases, and 15 bases lay in between. The CDR3 has 13 residues. CDR1 and CDR2 from the germline V gene are SQVTM and ANQGSEA.

In its sample, this clone ranks as medium-sized. The chain has TRBV11-3 and TRBJ2-2, with no clear D. V was pared by 1 base and J by 4 bases, with 7 bases between. Germline V gene lookup returns CDR1 SGHNT and CDR2 YENEEA. This CDR3 has 14 residues. The CDR3 loop reads CASSLVGSTGELFF. CDR3 DNA: TGTGCCAGCAGCTTAGTAGGCAGCACCGGGGAGCTGTTTTTT.

The chain recombines TRBV19 with TRBJ2-2; TRBD2 aligns across 8 bases. CDR3 size: 16 residues. CDR1 and CDR2 (germline): LNHDA, SQIVND (reference sequence). V was pared by 1 base and J by 6 bases, with 7 bases of the junction left unmatched. CDR3 DNA: TGTGCCAGTAGTATAGTTACGGCGGGAGGTCCCGGGGAGCTGTTTTTT. It encodes CASSIVTAGGPGELFF.

V and J are TRBV10-2 and TRBJ2-7; D unclear. The V gene's germline CDR1 is WSHSY and CDR2 SAAADI. This CDR3 is built from 16 residues. Deletions cut 10 bases from V and 4 bases from J, with 26 bases between. The CDR3 region has the DNA TGCGCCACCGTGGATTTTCAGGCGCCCCGTCCGTACGAGCAGTACTTC. Encoded protein: CATVDFQAPRPYEQYF.

The V call is TRBV19, the J call TRBJ2-5; no firm D call. The germline V gene encodes CDR1 LNHDA and CDR2 SQIVND (reference sequence). The V gene lost 8 bases and the J gene lost 2 bases, with 9 bases spanning the gap. The CDR3 is 12 residues long. CDR3 region: CASGPAQETQYF. The CDR3 region has the DNA TGTGCCAGTGGGCCAGCACAAGAGACCCAGTACTTC.

The J gene is TRBJ1-6, the V gene TRBV14, with unresolved D. Germline values: CDR1 SGHDN, CDR2 FVKESK. The CDR3 spans 15 residues. The V end was cut by 0 bases, the J end by 6 bases, with 9 bases between. This CDR3 reads CASSQEQTVNSPLHF. CDR3 sequence (DNA): TGTGCCAGCAGCCAAGAACAGACGGTTAATTCACCCCTCCACTTT.

This clone has a handful of counts. The genes are TRBV12-5 and TRBJ1-1; 9 bases match TRBD1. The germline gives CDR1 LGHNT, CDR2 FRNRAP. The CDR3 covers 13 residues. The CDR3 here is CAGRTGEGTEAFF. The CDR3 nucleotides are TGTGCCGGCCGGACAGGGGAAGGCACTGAAGCTTTCTTT.

The chain employs TRBV10-2 and TRBJ2-1; TRBD1 matches 10 bases. The CDR3 has 16 amino acids. Looked up from germline, CDR1 is WSHSY and CDR2 is SAAADI. J lost 7 bases, V lost 0 bases, and 6 bases had no gene match. CDR3 residues: CASSESGDRGFNEQFF. In DNA, the CDR3 is TGCGCCAGCAGTGAGTCGGGGGACAGGGGATTTAATGAGCAGTTCTTC.

CDR3 amino acids: CASSELDRNYGYTF. CDR3 nucleotides: TGCGCCAGCAGTGAATTGGACAGAAACTATGGCTACACCTTC. This chain joins TRBV10-2 and TRBJ1-2; D might be TRBD1 (6 bases). CDR1 and CDR2 from the germline V gene are WSHSY and SAAADI. This CDR3 is 14 amino acids long. The V gene lost 3 bases and the J gene lost 2 bases, with 10 bases spanning the gap.

By sample share, this clone is medium-sized (0.01 to 0.1%). The CDR3, as DNA: TGTGCCAGCAGTGATAAAATCGGGGGCAGTCAGCCCCAGCATTTT. Encoded protein: CASSDKIGGSQPQHF. The V and J genes are TRBV6-8 and TRBJ1-5, with D tentatively TRBD1 (6 bases). V lost 5 bases, J lost 6 bases, and 17 bases lay in between. This CDR3 has 15 amino acids. The germline CDR1 and CDR2 sequences are MNHGY and SAAAGT.

A few counts support this clone. V gene TRBV19 combines with J gene TRBJ2-1; D is possibly TRBD2 (6 bases). Looked up from germline, CDR1 is LNHDA and CDR2 is SQIVND (reference sequence). The CDR3 consists of 14 residues. The V end was cut by 3 bases, the J end by 3 bases, with 9 bases between. CDR3 nucleotide sequence: TGTGCCAGTAGTATGGGCGGGATCTACAATGAGCAGTTCTTC. It specifies CASSMGGIYNEQFF.